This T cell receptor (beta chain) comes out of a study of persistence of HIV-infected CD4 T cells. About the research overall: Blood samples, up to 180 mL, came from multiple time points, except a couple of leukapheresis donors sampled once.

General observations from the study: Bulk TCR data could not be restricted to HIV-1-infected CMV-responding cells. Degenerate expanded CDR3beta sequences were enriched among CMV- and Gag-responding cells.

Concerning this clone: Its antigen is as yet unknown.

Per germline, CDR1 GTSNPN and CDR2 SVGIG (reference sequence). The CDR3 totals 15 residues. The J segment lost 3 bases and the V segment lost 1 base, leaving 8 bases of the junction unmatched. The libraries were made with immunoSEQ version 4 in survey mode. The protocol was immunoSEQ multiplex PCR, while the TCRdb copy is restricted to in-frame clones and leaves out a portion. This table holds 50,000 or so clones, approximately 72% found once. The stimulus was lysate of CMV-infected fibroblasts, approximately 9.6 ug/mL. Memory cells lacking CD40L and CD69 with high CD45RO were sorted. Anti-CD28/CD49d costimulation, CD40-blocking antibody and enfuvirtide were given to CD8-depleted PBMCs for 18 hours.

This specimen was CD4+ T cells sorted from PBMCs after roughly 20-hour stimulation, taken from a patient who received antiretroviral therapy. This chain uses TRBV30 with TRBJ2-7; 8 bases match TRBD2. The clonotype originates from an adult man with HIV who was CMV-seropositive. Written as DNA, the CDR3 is TGTGCCTGGAGTGCCCCGGGACTAGGTTTCTACGAGCAGTACTTC. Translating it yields CAWSAPGLGFYEQYF.